The 4 T cell receptor beta chains reported below all come from one sample, sequenced in a study of T cell responses to AZD1222 COVID-19 vaccine. Clones were read by immunoSEQ multiplex PCR, and TCRdb kept only the in-frame ones, dropping some. The listing records about 140,000 clones. Material: peripheral blood. The receptors derive from an adult in good health.

The chain joins TRBV7-2 to TRBJ1-1, with 10 bases lining up with TRBD1. From germline, CDR1 is SGHTA and CDR2 FQGNSA. This CDR3 has 15 residues. Unmatched junction bases numbered 8, after V lost 1 base and J lost 9 bases. The CDR3 bases are TGTGCCAGCAGCTTAGGAGGGACAGGGGCATTGAAAGCTTTCTTT. Translation: CASSLGGTGALKAFF.

The gene calls are TRBV5-1 and TRBJ2-1; 9 bases line up with TRBD1. CDR1 is SGHRS and CDR2 is YFSETQ in the germline V gene. The CDR3 has 15 residues. Trimming cost V 4 bases and J 2 bases; bases outside gene matches: 4. CDR3 DNA: TGCGCCAGCAGCGTGACAGGGGGTGCCTACAATGAGCAGTTCTTC. This gives the protein CASSVTGGAYNEQFF.

The chain carries TRBV7-2 and TRBJ1-6; weak D call: TRBD1 (6 bases). V was cut by 5 bases and J by 6 bases, with 11 bases left in between. Per the germline V gene, CDR1 is SGHTA and CDR2 is FQGNSA. The CDR3 covers 14 residues. CDR3 loop: CASSPGTFNSPLHF. CDR3 in DNA: TGTGCCAGCAGCCCCGGGACATTTAATTCACCCCTCCACTTT.

V is TRBV7-9 and J is TRBJ1-5; 7 positions agree with TRBD1. The CDR3 is made up of 14 amino acids. Trimming cost V 5 bases and J 4 bases; bases outside gene matches: 5. Germline-derived CDR1 and CDR2 are SEHNR and FQNEAQ (reference sequence). CDR3 nucleotides: TGTGCCAGCAGCCCCCTGGACAGGAATCAGCCCCAGCATTTT. It translates to CASSPLDRNQPQHF.